Listed here are 19 T cell receptor beta chains from one sample, sequenced in a study of neurological immune-mediated disorders. TCRdb itself ran the 5' RACE reads through MiXCR, one entry per CDR3 protein. Here the sample spans over 50,000 distinct CDR3 sequences, about 3.7% being singletons. Sample: PBMCs. All receptors come from a man aged 35 to 55 with multiple sclerosis.

This clonotype was detected many times. The chain uses TRBV10-3 and TRBJ1-4, with unresolved D. Trimming took 4 bases from V and 4 from J, leaving 7 bases between them. This CDR3 has 13 residues. Germline CDR1 ENHRY, CDR2 SYGVKD. The CDR3 region is CAISGGNNEKLFF. CDR3 DNA sequence: TGTGCCATCAGTGGGGGAAATAATGAAAAACTGTTTTTT.

This clonotype was counted many times. J is TRBJ2-7 and V is TRBV7-9; D is perhaps TRBD2 (6 bases). The CDR3 has 14 residues. Germline-derived CDR1 and CDR2 are SEHNR and FQNEAQ (reference sequence). V was pared by 0 bases and J by 6 bases, with 12 bases between. Written as DNA, the CDR3 is TGTGCCAGCAGCTTAGCGGAGGGGAATGGCGAGCAGTACTTC. It codes for CASSLAEGNGEQYF.

This clonotype was observed at least ten times. This rearrangement joins TRBV20-1 to TRBJ2-5, with D unresolved. Germline-derived CDR1 and CDR2 are DFQATT and SNEGSKA (reference sequence). The CDR3 runs 15 residues. V was cut by 6 bases and J by 2 bases, with 19 bases left in between. Here the CDR3 reads CSATTASDPQETQYF. CDR3 in DNA: TGCAGTGCCACCACCGCGAGCGACCCTCAAGAGACCCAGTACTTC.

The sample holds many counts of this clonotype. The chain has TRBV5-5 and TRBJ2-1; perhaps TRBD1 as D (5 bases). Germline CDR1 SGHKS, CDR2 YYEKEE (reference sequence). This CDR3 contains 15 residues. V lost 1 base, J lost 0 bases, and 8 bases lay in between. The CDR3: CASSLSGASYNEQFF. DNA for the CDR3: TGTGCCAGCAGCTTGAGTGGGGCCTCCTACAATGAGCAGTTCTTC.

Many counts were recorded for this clonotype. The chain links TRBV10-2 to TRBJ2-6; unclear D gene. The CDR3 loop spans 18 amino acids. CDR1 WSHSY and CDR2 SAAADI come from the germline V gene. V lost 2 bases, J lost 0 bases, and 14 bases lay in between. In DNA, the CDR3 is TGCGCCAGCAGTGAGATGGCAGAAATAAGCTCTGGGGCCAACGTCCTGACTTTC. Its protein product is CASSEMAEISSGANVLTF.

In this sample, this clonotype turned up many times. This sequence joins TRBV27 and TRBJ2-2, with D tentatively TRBD1 (5 bases). Germline V gene lookup returns CDR1 MNHEY and CDR2 SMNVEV (reference sequence). V lost 4 bases and J 0 bases, leaving 12 bases between the germline ends. CDR3 length: 16 residues. CDR3 in DNA: TGTGCCAGCAGTTCCTCCTGGACAACGAACACCGGGGAGCTGTTTTTT. Translation gives CASSSSWTTNTGELFF.

This clonotype appeared many times. This CDR3 is CASSRPPGRTDEAFF. CDR3 coding DNA: TGTGCCAGCAGCAGACCTCCGGGACGGACCGATGAAGCTTTCTTT. The V gene is TRBV12-3 or TRBV12-4, the J gene TRBJ1-1, with D possibly being TRBD1 (5 bases). This CDR3 is built from 15 residues. V was pared by 6 bases and J by 7 bases, with 21 bases between.

This clonotype was found many times. The V and J genes are TRBV27 and TRBJ2-7; a possible D gene is TRBD2 (6 bases). Germline CDR1 reads MNHEY; CDR2 reads SMNVEV (reference sequence). V was cut by 3 bases and J by 2 bases, with 11 bases left in between. The CDR3 runs 14 residues. The CDR3: CASSFSGRAYEQYF. In nucleotides, the CDR3 is TGTGCCAGCAGTTTTAGCGGCAGAGCCTACGAGCAGTACTTC.

The table lists this clonotype with a few counts. Sequence at one end of the junction differs from germline and may be a read error. The CDR3 protein is CASSLDGSDNSPLNF. CDR3 coding DNA: TGCGCCAGCAGCTTGGACGGGTCCGATAATTCACCCCTCAACTTT. The chain couples TRBV5-1 to TRBJ1-6; D gene ambiguous. Germline V CDR1 and CDR2: SGHRS, YFSETQ. This CDR3 has 15 residues. The entire variable domain, with the rest obtained from reference TRBV5-1 and TRBJ1-6, is as follows: KAGVTQTPRYLIKTRGQQVTLSCSPISGHRSVSWYQQTPGQGLQFLFEYFSETQRNKGNFPGRFSGRQFSNSRSEMNVSTLELGDSALYLCASSLDGSDNSPLNFGNGTRLTVT.

This clonotype was seen repeatedly, ten times or more. V gene TRBV20-1 combines with J gene TRBJ1-2, with 7 bases fitting TRBD1. The germline CDR1 and CDR2 sequences are DFQATT and SNEGSKA (reference sequence). Trimming at V came to 7 bases and at J to 7 bases, leaving 9 bases not matched to a gene. CDR3 length: 12 amino acids. The CDR3 nucleotides are TGCAGTGGAAGTGTAGGGGACAGTGGCTACACCTTC. Protein: CSGSVGDSGYTF.

This clonotype was detected many times. The V and J genes are TRBV27 and TRBJ1-2, with D tentatively TRBD1 (6 bases). CDR1 and CDR2 from the germline V gene are MNHEY and SMNVEV (reference sequence). V was cut by 5 bases and J by 7 bases, with 14 bases left in between. CDR3 length: 13 residues. CDR3 sequence: CASSVLGASGYTF. The CDR3 DNA sequence: TGTGCCAGCAGTGTACTGGGGGCGTCTGGCTACACCTTC.

The chain joins TRBV10-3 to TRBJ1-2; D unclear. CDR3 length: 15 residues. The germline V gene has CDR1 ENHRY and CDR2 SYGVKD. V gave up 6 bases and J gave up 0 bases, with 14 bases separating them. DNA for the CDR3: TGTGCCATCAGCGTCATGGCGGTCGCTAACTATGGCTACACCTTC. It yields the protein CAISVMAVANYGYTF.

This clonotype has a handful of counts. This CDR3 reads CSAAGTSYEQYF. The CDR3 nucleotides read TGCAGTGCGGCCGGGACCTCCTACGAGCAGTACTTC. The rearrangement joins TRBV20-1 to TRBJ2-7; possibly TRBD1 or TRBD2 for D (5 bases each). The V end lost 6 bases, the J end lost 0 bases, and 9 bases lay between the germline ends. The CDR3 has 12 amino acids. Germline values: CDR1 DFQATT, CDR2 SNEGSKA (reference sequence).

This clonotype was seen many times. The V call is TRBV5-4, the J call TRBJ1-1; D gene ambiguous. CDR1 and CDR2 (germline): SGHNT, YYREEE (reference sequence). Trimming shortened V by 2 bases and J by 1 base, and 15 bases separated the two germline ends. The CDR3 totals 16 residues. The CDR3 spells CASSFSSRRRNTEAFF. The DNA for the CDR3 is TGTGCCAGCAGCTTTAGTTCTCGTCGGAGGAACACTGAAGCTTTCTTT.

The rearrangement uses TRBV12-3 or TRBV12-4 and TRBJ1-1; D perhaps matches TRBD1 (5 bases). The CDR3 covers 14 residues. Trimming took off 6 bases at V and 2 bases at J, with 13 bases between the two ends. The CDR3 here is CASRSSGGNTEAFF. The CDR3 DNA is TGTGCCAGCAGGTCGTCGGGGGGTAACACTGAAGCTTTCTTT.

By frequency in the sample, this clonotype is medium-sized. The chain is built from TRBV20-1 and TRBJ1-1; 7 positions agree with TRBD1. Per germline, CDR1 DFQATT and CDR2 SNEGSKA (reference sequence). V lost 3 bases and J lost 1; bases outside the gene matches: 2. This CDR3 comprises 13 residues. CDR3 protein: CSASNRGNTEAFF. The CDR3, as DNA: TGCAGTGCTAGTAACAGGGGGAACACTGAAGCTTTCTTT.

This clonotype has a count of ten or more. V gene TRBV20-1 combines with J gene TRBJ2-7, with D unresolved. The CDR3 has 13 amino acids. V was cut by 1 base and J by 0 bases, with 7 bases left in between. Per the germline V gene, CDR1 is DFQATT and CDR2 is SNEGSKA (reference sequence). The CDR3 DNA reads as TGCAGTGCTAGAGGGGTGGACTCCTACGAGCAGTACTTC. It is translated as CSARGVDSYEQYF.

A few counts support this clonotype. The rearrangement uses TRBV5-1 and TRBJ2-7; TRBD1 is a possible D gene (6 bases). The CDR3 spans 14 residues. CDR1 is SGHRS and CDR2 is YFSETQ in the germline V gene. V lost 5 bases to trimming and J lost 2 bases, with 14 bases between them. The CDR3 DNA follows: TGCGCCAGCAGTAGTAGGACAGAGACCTACGAGCAGTACTTC. Residues: CASSSRTETYEQYF. Based on the CDR3 plus reference TRBV5-1 and TRBJ2-7, the full variable domain is KAGVTQTPRYLIKTRGQQVTLSCSPISGHRSVSWYQQTPGQGLQFLFEYFSETQRNKGNFPGRFSGRQFSNSRSEMNVSTLELGDSALYLCASSSRTETYEQYFGPGTRLTVT.

This clonotype was seen many times. This rearrangement joins TRBV29-1 to TRBJ1-6; 11 nucleotides agree with TRBD1. The CDR3 is made up of 15 amino acids. Germline CDR1 is SQVTM and CDR2 is ANQGSEA. Written as DNA, the CDR3 is TGCAGTCCGGACAGGGGGCCCACCTATAATTCACCCCTCCACTTT. Translation: CSPDRGPTYNSPLHF.